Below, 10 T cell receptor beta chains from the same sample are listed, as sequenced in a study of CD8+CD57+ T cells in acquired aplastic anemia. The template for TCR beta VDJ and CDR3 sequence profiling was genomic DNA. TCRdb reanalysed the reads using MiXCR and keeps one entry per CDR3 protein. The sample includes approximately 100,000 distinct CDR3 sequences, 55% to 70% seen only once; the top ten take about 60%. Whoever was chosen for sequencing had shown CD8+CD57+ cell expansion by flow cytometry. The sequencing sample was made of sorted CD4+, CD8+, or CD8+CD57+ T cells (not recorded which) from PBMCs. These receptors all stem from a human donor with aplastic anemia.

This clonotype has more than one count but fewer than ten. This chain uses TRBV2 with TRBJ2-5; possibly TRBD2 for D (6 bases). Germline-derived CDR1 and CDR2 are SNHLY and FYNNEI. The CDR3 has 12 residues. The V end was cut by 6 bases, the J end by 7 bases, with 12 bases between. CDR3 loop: CASSDGGWTQYF. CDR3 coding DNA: TGTGCCAGCAGCGACGGGGGATGGACCCAGTACTTC.

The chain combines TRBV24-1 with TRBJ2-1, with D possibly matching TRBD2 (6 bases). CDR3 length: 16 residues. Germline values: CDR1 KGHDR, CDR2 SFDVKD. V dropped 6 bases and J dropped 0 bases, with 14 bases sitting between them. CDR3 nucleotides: TGTGCCACCAGTTCCCGCGGGGCTAGCTCCTACAATGAGCAGTTCTTC. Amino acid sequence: CATSSRGASSYNEQFF.

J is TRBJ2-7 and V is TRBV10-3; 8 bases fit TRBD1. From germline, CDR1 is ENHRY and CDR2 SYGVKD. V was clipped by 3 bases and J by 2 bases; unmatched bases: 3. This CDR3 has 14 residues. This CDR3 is CAISEPDRAYEQYF. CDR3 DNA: TGTGCCATCAGTGAACCGGACAGGGCCTACGAGCAGTACTTC.

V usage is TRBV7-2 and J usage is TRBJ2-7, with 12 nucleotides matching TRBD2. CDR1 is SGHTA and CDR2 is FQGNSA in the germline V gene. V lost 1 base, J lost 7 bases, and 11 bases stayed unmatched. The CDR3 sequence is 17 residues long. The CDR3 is CASSLGLAGGGEVEQYF. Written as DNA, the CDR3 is TGTGCCAGCAGCTTAGGGCTAGCGGGAGGGGGGGAGGTGGAGCAGTACTTC. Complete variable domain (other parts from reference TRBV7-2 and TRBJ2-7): GAGVSQSPSNKVTEKGKDVELRCDPISGHTALYWYRQSLGQGLEFLIYFQGNSAPDKSGLPSDRFSAERTGGSVSTLTIQRTQQEDSAVYLCASSLGLAGGGEVEQYFGPGTRLTVT.

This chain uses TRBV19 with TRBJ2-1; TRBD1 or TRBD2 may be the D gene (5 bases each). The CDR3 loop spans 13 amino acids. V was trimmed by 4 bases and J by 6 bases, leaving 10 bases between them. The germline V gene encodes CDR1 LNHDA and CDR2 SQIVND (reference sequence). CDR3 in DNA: TGTGCCAGTAGTACAAGGGACCGCAATGAGCAGTTCTTC. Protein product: CASSTRDRNEQFF.

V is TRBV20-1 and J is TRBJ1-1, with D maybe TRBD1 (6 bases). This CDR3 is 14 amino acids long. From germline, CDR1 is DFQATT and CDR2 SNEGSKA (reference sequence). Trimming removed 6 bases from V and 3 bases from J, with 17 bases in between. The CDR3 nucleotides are TGCAGTGCCCCTCGGACAGAATCCCACACTGAAGCTTTCTTT. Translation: CSAPRTESHTEAFF.

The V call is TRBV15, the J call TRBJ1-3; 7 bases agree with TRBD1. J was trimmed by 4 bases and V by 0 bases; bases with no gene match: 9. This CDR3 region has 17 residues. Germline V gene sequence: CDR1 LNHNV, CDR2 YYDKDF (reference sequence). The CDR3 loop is CATSREVRQGGGNTIYF. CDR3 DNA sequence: TGTGCCACCAGCAGAGAGGTCAGACAGGGCGGAGGAAACACCATATATTTT. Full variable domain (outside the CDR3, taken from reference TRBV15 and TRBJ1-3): DAMVIQNPRYQVTQFGKPVTLSCSQTLNHNVMYWYQQKSSQAPKLLFHYYDKDFNNEADTPDNFQSRRPNTSFCFLDIRSPGLGDTAMYLCATSREVRQGGGNTIYFGEGSWLTVV.

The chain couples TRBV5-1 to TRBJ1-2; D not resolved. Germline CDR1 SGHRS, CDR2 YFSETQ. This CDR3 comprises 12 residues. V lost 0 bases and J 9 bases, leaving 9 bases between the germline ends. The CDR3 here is CASSLGTERYTF. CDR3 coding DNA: TGCGCCAGCAGCTTGGGGACTGAACGCTACACCTTC.

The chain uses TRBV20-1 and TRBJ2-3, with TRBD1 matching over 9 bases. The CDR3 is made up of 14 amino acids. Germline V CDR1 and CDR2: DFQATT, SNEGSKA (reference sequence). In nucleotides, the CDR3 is TGCAGAGCCGTGGGACAGGGTGCGACAGATACGCAGTATTTT. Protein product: CRAVGQGATDTQYF.

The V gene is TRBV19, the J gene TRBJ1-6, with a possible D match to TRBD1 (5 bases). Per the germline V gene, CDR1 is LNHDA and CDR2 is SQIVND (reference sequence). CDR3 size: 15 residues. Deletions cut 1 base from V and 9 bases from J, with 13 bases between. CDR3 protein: CASSIGDRGSSPLHF. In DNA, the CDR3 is TGTGCCAGTAGTATAGGGGACCGAGGAAGTTCACCCCTCCACTTT.